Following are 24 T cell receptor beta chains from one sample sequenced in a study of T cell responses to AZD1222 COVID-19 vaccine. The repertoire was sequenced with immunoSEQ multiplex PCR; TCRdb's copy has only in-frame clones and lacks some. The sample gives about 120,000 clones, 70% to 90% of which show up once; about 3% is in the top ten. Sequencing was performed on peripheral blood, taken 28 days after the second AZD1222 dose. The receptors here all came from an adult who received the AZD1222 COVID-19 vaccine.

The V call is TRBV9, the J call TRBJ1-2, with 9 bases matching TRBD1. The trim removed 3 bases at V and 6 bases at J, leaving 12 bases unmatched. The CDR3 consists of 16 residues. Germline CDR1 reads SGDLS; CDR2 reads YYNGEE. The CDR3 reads CASSGVDWGQGNGYTF. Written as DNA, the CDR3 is TGTGCCAGCAGCGGAGTCGATTGGGGACAGGGTAATGGCTACACCTTC. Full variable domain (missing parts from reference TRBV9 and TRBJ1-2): DSGVTQTPKHLITATGQRVTLRCSPRSGDLSVYWYQQSLDQGLQFLIQYYNGEERAKGNILERFSAQQFPDLHSELNLSSLELGDSALYFCASSGVDWGQGNGYTFGSGTRLTVV.

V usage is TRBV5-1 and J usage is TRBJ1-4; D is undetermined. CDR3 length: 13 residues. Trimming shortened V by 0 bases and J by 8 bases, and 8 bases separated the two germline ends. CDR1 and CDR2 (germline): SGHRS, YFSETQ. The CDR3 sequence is CASSLASTEKLFF. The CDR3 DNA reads TGCGCCAGCAGCTTGGCATCGACCGAAAAACTGTTTTTT.

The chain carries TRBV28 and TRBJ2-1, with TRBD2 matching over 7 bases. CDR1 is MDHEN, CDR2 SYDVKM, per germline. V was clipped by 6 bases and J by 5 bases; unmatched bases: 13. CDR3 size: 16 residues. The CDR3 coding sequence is TGTGCCAGCAGCGGCGAAGGGGCGGGGGTTAACAATGAGCAGTTCTTC. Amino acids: CASSGEGAGVNNEQFF.

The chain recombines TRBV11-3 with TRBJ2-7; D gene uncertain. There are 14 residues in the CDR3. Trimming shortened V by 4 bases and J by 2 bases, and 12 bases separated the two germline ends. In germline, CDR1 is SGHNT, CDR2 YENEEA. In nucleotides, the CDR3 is TGTGCCAGCAGCTATAAAGATCAGACCTACGAGCAGTACTTC. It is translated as CASSYKDQTYEQYF.

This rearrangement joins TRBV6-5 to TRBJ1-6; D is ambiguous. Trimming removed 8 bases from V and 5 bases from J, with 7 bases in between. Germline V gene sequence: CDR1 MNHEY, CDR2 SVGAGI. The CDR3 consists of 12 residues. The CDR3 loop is CASRSNNSPLHF. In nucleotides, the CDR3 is TGTGCCAGCCGATCCAATAATTCACCCCTCCACTTT.

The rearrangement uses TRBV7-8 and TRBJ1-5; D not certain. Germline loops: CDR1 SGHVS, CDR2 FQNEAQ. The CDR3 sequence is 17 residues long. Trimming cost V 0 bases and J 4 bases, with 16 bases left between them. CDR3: CASSLAFGGGMNQPQHF. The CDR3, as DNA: TGTGCCAGCAGCTTAGCGTTTGGTGGTGGGATGAATCAGCCCCAGCATTTT.

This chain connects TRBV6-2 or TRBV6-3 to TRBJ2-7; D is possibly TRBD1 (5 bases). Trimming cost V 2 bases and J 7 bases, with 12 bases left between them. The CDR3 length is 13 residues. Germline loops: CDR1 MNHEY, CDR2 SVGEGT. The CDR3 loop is CASSYTQQAEQYF. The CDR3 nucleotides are TGTGCCAGCAGTTACACTCAACAGGCAGAGCAGTACTTC.

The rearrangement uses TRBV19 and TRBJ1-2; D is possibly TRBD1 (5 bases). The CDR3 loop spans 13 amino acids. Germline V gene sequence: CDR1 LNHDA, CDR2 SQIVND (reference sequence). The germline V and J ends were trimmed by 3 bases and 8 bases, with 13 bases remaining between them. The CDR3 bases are TGTGCCAGTAGTATCGGGGGACTAGACGGCTACACCTTC. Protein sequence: CASSIGGLDGYTF. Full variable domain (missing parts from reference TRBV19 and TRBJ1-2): DGGITQSPKYLFRKEGQNVTLSCEQNLNHDAMYWYRQDPGQGLRLIYYSQIVNDFQKGDIAEGYSVSREKKESFPLTVTSAQKNPTAFYLCASSIGGLDGYTFGSGTRLTVV.

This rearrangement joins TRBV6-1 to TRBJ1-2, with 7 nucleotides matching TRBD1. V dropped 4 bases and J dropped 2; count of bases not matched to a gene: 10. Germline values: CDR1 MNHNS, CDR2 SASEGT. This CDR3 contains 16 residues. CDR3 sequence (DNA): TGTGCCAGCAGTGCGTTAAGGGACAGCGGAAACTATGGCTACACCTTC. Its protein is CASSALRDSGNYGYTF.

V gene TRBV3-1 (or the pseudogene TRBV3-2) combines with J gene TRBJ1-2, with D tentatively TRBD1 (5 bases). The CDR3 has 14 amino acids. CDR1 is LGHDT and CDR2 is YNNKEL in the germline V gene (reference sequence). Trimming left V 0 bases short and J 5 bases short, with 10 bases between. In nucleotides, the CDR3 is TGTGCCAGCAGCCAAGACAGGACATCTTATGGCTACACCTTC. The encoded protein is CASSQDRTSYGYTF.

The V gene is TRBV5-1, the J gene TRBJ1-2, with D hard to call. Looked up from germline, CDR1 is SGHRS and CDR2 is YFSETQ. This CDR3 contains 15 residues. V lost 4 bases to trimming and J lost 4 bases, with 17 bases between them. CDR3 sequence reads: CASSRAADSFYGYTF. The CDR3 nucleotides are TGCGCCAGCAGCAGGGCGGCGGATTCCTTCTATGGCTACACCTTC.

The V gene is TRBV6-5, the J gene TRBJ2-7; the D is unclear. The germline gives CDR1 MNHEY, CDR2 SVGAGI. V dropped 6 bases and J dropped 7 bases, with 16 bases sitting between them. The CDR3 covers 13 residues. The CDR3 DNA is TGTGCCAGCAGCCGCCAGGTTGGTAGGGAGCAGTACTTC. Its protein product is CASSRQVGREQYF.

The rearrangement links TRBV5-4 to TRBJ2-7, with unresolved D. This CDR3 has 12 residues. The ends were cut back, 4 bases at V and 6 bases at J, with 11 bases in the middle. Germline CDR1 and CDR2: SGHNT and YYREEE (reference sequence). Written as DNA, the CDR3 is TGTGCCAGCAGCCAACCAGAAAGCGAGCAGTACTTC. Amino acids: CASSQPESEQYF.

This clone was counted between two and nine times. The CDR3 loop is CASSLGDRGFYEKLFF. DNA for the CDR3: TGTGCCAGCAGCTTAGGCGACAGGGGATTTTATGAAAAACTGTTTTTT. The gene calls are TRBV7-9 and TRBJ1-4; 8 bases line up with TRBD1. V lost 1 base, J lost 6 bases, and 7 bases stayed unmatched. CDR1 and CDR2 (germline): SEHNR, FQNEAQ (reference sequence). CDR3 length equals 16 residues.

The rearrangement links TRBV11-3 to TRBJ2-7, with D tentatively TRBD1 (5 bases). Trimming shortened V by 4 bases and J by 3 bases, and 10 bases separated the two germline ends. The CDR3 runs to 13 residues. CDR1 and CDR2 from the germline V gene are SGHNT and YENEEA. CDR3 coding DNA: TGTGCCAGCAGCTCTGACAGACTCTACGAGCAGTACTTC. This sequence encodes CASSSDRLYEQYF.

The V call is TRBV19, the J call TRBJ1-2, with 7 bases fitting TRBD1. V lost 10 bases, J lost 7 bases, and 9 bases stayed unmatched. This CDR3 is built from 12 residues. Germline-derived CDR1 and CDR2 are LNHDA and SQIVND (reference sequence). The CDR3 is CATHKGAGGYTF. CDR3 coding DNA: TGTGCCACTCATAAGGGGGCGGGTGGCTACACCTTC.

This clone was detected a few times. The CDR3 is CASSGLAYEQYF. The DNA of the CDR3 is TGTGCCAGCAGCGGCCTTGCGTACGAGCAGTACTTC. The chain uses TRBV7-9 and TRBJ2-7; D unresolved. V shed 5 bases and J shed 4 bases, with 9 bases lying between them. CDR3 length: 12 residues. In germline, CDR1 is SEHNR, CDR2 FQNEAQ (reference sequence).

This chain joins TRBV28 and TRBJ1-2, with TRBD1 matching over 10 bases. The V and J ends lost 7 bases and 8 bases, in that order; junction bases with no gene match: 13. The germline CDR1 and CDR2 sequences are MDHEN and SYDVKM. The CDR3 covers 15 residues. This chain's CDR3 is CASNEPGQGSAGYTF. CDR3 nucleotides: TGTGCCAGCAACGAACCGGGACAGGGGTCGGCAGGCTACACCTTC.

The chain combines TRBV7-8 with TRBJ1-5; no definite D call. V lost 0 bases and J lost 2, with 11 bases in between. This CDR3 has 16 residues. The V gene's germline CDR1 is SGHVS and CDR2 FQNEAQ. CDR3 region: CASSLALLGGNQPQHF. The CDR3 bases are TGTGCCAGCAGCTTAGCGTTACTGGGCGGCAATCAGCCCCAGCATTTT.

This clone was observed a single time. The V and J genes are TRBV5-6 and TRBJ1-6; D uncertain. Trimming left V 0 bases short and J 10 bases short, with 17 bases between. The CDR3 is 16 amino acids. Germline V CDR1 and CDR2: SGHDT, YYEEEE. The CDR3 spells CASSLEPAGLGSPLHF. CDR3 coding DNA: TGTGCCAGCAGCTTGGAGCCCGCCGGGCTCGGCTCACCCCTCCACTTT.

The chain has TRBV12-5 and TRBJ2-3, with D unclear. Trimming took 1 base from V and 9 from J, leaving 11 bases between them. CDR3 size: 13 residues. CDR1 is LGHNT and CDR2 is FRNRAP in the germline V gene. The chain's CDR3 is CASGLGPYLTQYF. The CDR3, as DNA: TGTGCTAGTGGTTTGGGACCTTACCTCACGCAGTATTTT.

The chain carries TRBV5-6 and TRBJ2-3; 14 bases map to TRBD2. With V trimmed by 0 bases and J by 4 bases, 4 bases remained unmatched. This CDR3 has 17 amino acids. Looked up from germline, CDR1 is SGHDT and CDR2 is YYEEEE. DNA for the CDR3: TGTGCCAGCAGCTTGGTGACTAGCGGGGGGGCGGCAGATACGCAGTATTTT. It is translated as CASSLVTSGGAADTQYF.

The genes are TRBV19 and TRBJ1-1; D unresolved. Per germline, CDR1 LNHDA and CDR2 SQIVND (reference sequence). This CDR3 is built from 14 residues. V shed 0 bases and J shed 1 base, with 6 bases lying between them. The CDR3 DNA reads TGTGCCAGTAGTATAGATAGAGCGAACACTGAAGCTTTCTTT. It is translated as CASSIDRANTEAFF.

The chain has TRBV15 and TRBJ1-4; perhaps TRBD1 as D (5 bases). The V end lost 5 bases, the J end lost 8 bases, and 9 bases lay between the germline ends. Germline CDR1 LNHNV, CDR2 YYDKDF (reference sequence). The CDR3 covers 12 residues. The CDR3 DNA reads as TGTGCCACCAGCCGGGGGGAAGAAAAACTGTTTTTT. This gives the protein CATSRGEEKLFF.